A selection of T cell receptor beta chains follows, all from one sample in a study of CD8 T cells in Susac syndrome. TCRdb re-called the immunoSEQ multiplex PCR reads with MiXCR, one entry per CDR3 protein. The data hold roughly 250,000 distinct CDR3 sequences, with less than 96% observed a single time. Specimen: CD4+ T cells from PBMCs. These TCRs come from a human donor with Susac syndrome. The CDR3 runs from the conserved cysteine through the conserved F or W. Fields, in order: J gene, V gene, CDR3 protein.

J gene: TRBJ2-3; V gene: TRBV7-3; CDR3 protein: CASSLPGTSGIIF
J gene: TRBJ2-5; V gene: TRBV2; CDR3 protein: CASTPGQGVETQYF
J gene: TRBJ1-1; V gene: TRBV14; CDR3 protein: CASSQMGGGKAFF
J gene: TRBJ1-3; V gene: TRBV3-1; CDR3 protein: CASSPDNSGNTIYF
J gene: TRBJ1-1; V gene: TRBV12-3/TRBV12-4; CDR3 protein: CASRLSGGRAEAFF
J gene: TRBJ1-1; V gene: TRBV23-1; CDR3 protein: CASSLQDNTEAFF
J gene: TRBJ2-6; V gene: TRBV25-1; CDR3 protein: CASSEPSGANVLTF
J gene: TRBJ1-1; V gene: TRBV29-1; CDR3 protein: CSTPKTALNTEAFF
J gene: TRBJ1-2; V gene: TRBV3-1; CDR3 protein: CASSQEPGQGGTF
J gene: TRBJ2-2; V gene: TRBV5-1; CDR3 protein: CASSLVLAGTGELFF
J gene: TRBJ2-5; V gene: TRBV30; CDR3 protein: CACSNPGLAGAETQYF